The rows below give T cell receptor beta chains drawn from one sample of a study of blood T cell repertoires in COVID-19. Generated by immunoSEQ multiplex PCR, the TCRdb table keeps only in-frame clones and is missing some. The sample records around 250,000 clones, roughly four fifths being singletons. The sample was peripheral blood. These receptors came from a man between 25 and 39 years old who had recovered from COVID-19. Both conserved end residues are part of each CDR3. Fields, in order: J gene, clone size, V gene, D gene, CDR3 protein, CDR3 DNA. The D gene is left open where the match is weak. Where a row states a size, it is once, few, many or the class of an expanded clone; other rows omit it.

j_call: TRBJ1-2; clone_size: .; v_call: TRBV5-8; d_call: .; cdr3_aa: CASTLARTYGYGYTF; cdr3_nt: TGTGCCAGCACCCTTGCCCGAACCTATGGCTATGGCTACACCTTC
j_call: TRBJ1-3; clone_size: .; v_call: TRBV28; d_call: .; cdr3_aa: CASSPPSRAAGNTIYF; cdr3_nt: TGTGCCAGCAGTCCCCCGTCCCGTGCAGCTGGAAACACCATATATTTT
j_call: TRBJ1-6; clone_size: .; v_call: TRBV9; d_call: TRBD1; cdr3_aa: CASSVGQGGSPLHF; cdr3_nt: TGTGCCAGCAGCGTAGGACAGGGGGGTTCACCCCTCCACTTT
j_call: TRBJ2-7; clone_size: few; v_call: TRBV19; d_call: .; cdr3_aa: CASSDGLREQYF; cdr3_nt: TGTGCCAGTAGTGATGGACTACGGGAGCAGTACTTC
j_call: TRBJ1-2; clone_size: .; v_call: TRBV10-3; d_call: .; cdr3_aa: CAISELADYGYTF; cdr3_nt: TGTGCCATCAGTGAGTTGGCAGACTATGGCTACACCTTC
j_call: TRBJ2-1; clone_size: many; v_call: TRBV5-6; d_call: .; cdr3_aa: CASIQSTRSNEQFF; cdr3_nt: TGTGCCAGCATACAGTCAACCCGAAGCAATGAGCAGTTCTTC
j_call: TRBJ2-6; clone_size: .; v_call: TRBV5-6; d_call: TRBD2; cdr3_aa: CASSFALKRGGPGANVLTF; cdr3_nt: TGTGCCAGCAGCTTTGCTTTAAAGCGGGGGGGCCCTGGGGCCAACGTCCTGACTTTC
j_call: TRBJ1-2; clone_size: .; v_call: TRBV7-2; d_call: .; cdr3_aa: CASSPTGVLGYTF; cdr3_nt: TGTGCCAGCAGCCCAACGGGGGTGCTTGGCTACACCTTC
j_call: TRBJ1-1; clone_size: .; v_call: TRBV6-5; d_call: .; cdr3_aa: CASGGGVTEAFF; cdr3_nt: TGTGCCAGCGGGGGGGGCGTCACTGAAGCTTTCTTT
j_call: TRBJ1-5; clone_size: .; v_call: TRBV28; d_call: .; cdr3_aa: CASSPLPADNQPQHF; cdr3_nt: TGTGCCAGCAGTCCCCTCCCGGCGGACAATCAGCCCCAGCATTTT
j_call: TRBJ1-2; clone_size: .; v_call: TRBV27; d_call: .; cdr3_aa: CASSLTTGSYYGYTF; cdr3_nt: TGTGCCAGCAGTCTAACTACAGGTAGTTACTATGGCTACACCTTC
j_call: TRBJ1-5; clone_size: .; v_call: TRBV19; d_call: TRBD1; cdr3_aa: CASSPTGTGSQPQHF; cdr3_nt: TGTGCCAGTAGCCCAACCGGGACAGGGAGTCAGCCCCAGCATTTT
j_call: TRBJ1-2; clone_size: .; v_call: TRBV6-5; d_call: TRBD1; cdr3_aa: CASSLGQGNYGYTF; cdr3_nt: TGTGCCAGCAGTCTTGGACAGGGGAACTATGGCTACACCTTC
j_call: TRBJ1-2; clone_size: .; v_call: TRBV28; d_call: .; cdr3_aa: CASSLGWQPRGYTF; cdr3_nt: TGTGCCAGCAGTTTAGGGTGGCAGCCGAGGGGCTACACCTTC
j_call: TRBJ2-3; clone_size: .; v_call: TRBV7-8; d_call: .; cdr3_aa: CASGDSDTQYF; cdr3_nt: TGTGCCAGCGGAGATTCAGATACGCAGTATTTT
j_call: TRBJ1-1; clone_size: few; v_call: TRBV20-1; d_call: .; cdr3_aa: CSASGRGNTEAFF; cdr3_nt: TGCAGTGCTAGTGGTAGGGGCAACACTGAAGCTTTCTTT
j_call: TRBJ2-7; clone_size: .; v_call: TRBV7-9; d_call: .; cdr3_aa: CASSLAPTSPLYEQYF; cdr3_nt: TGTGCCAGCAGCTTAGCGCCTACCTCGCCCCTCTACGAGCAGTACTTC
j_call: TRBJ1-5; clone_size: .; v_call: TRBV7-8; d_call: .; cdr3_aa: CASSFRGDLQPQHF; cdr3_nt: TGTGCCAGCAGCTTTCGGGGGGATTTACAGCCCCAGCATTTT
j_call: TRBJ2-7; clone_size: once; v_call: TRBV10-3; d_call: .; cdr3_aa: CAISAGAEQYF; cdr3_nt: TGTGCCATCAGTGCTGGGGCGGAGCAGTACTTC
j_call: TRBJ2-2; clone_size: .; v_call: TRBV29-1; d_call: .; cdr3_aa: CSVGGWYTGELFF; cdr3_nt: TGCAGCGTGGGGGGTTGGTACACCGGGGAGCTGTTTTTT
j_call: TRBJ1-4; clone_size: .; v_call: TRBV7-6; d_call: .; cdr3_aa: CASSLEIRGAANEKLFF; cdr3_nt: TGTGCCAGCAGCTTAGAGATCCGCGGGGCCGCTAATGAAAAACTGTTTTTT
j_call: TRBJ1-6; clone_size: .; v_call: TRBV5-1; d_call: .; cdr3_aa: CASSEGGNSPLHF; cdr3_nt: TGCGCCAGCAGCGAGGGGGGGAATTCACCCCTCCACTTT
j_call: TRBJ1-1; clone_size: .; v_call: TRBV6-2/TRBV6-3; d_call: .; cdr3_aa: CASSSGRLAGNTEAFF; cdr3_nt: TGTGCCAGCAGCTCCGGACGACTCGCGGGAAACACTGAAGCTTTCTTT
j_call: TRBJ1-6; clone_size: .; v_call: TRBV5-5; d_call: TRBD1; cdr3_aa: CASSLWGQGVSPLHF; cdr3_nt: TGTGCCAGCAGCTTGTGGGGACAGGGGGTTTCACCCCTCCACTTT
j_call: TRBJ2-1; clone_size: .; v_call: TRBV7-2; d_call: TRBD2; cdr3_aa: CASSPSGGAYNEQFF; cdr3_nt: TGTGCCAGCAGCCCCAGCGGGGGGGCGTACAATGAGCAGTTCTTC
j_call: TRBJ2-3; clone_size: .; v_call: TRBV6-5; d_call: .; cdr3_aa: CASSYTDSSTDTQYF; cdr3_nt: TGTGCCAGCAGTTACACCGACAGTAGCACAGATACGCAGTATTTT